Sequencing of this T cell receptor beta chain was carried out in a study of long-term antiretroviral therapy in people with HIV. This CDR3 has 13 residues. The V and J ends lost 4 bases and 1 base respectively, with 4 bases between them. Germline lookup yields CDR1 MNHNS and CDR2 SASEGT. For this clone: Antigen: not known.

Whole-study findings and limits: Comparison with controls showed narrower CDR3 length ranges in HIV repertoires.

The libraries were made with immunoSEQ v3.0 at survey level. The assay was immunoSEQ multiplex PCR, and TCRdb's table has in-frame clones only and misses some. The profile shows more than 20,000 clones, 80% to 85% of them singletons. It was in the United States that all participants with HIV were treated. This receptor was taken from a woman in her forties or fifties with HIV. This sequence joins TRBV6-1 and TRBJ2-2; D ambiguous. Material: unsorted PBMCs, obtained 1.9 years after starting antiretroviral therapy. CDR3: CASSGENTGELFF. The CDR3 DNA reads TGTGCCAGCAGTGGAGAGAACACCGGGGAGCTGTTTTTT.